One sample yielded the 27 T cell receptor beta chains listed below, sequenced in a study of blood T cell repertoires in COVID-19. TCRdb's copy holds only in-frame clones and misses some; the assay was immunoSEQ multiplex PCR. The sample yields about 130,000 clones, approximately 89% seen once. The sequenced sample consisted of peripheral blood. The receptor set was obtained from a human donor in a cohort sampled during active COVID-19.

This clone was picked up one time. This rearrangement joins TRBV3-1 (or the pseudogene TRBV3-2) to TRBJ2-3; 14 bases agree with TRBD2. V was clipped by 4 bases and J by 3 bases; unmatched bases: 9. The length of the CDR3 is 18 residues. The germline V gene encodes CDR1 LGHDT and CDR2 YNNKEL (reference sequence). CDR3 protein: CASSLGTSGGLSTDTQYF. The CDR3 DNA is TGTGCCAGCAGCCTGGGGACTAGCGGGGGTCTGTCTACAGATACGCAGTATTTT.

The chain couples TRBV15 to TRBJ1-4; D is ambiguous. Germline V lookup: CDR1 LNHNV, CDR2 YYDKDF (reference sequence). The CDR3 has 12 amino acids. V lost 3 bases and J lost 7, with 6 bases in between. For the CDR3, the DNA is TGTGCCACCAGCAGCCTCAGTGAAAAACTGTTTTTT. Protein sequence: CATSSLSEKLFF.

The chain has TRBV5-4 and TRBJ2-4; no definite D call. The V end lost 0 bases, the J end lost 8 bases, and 15 bases lay between the germline ends. CDR1 and CDR2 from the germline V gene are SGHNT and YYREEE (reference sequence). The CDR3 loop spans 15 amino acids. This CDR3 is CASSLGTQTRDIQYF. In nucleotides, the CDR3 is TGTGCCAGCAGCTTGGGTACGCAAACGAGAGACATTCAGTACTTC.

In regard to this clone: Other DNA sequences in the sample encode the same CDR3. This chain uses TRBV5-1 with TRBJ1-3, with 8 positions matching TRBD1. The V gene end was trimmed by 1 base and the J gene end by 6 bases; junction bases not matched to a gene: 3. The V gene's germline CDR1 is SGHRS and CDR2 YFSETQ. The CDR3 runs 14 residues. The CDR3 reads CASSLTGGENTIYF. CDR3 in DNA: TGCGCCAGCAGCTTGACAGGGGGAGAAAACACCATATATTTT.

The V and J genes are TRBV5-1 and TRBJ1-2; D is possibly TRBD1 (5 bases). The germline V gene has CDR1 SGHRS and CDR2 YFSETQ. This CDR3 contains 14 residues. The V gene lost 0 bases and the J gene lost 8 bases, with 14 bases spanning the gap. The CDR3 spells CASSLDSQGWGYTF. CDR3 coding DNA: TGCGCCAGCAGCTTGGATTCGCAGGGTTGGGGCTACACCTTC.

This chain connects TRBV7-2 to TRBJ1-1; perhaps TRBD1 as D (6 bases). The CDR3 contains 16 residues. V lost 5 bases, J lost 0 bases, and 16 bases lay in between. In germline, CDR1 is SGHTA, CDR2 FQGNSA. The CDR3 here is CASSTRQVGLNTEAFF. The CDR3 DNA sequence: TGTGCCAGCAGCACCCGACAGGTGGGATTGAACACTGAAGCTTTCTTT.

The V call is TRBV5-1, the J call TRBJ1-4, with D hard to call. V was trimmed by 7 bases and J by 1 base, leaving 5 bases between them. CDR1 and CDR2 from the germline V gene are SGHRS and YFSETQ. This CDR3 has 12 amino acids. CDR3 nucleotides: TGCGCCAGCGGGCTAACTAATGAAAAACTGTTTTTT. Its translation is CASGLTNEKLFF.

The chain employs TRBV30 and TRBJ2-7; D may be TRBD2 (6 bases). The CDR3 spans 19 residues. Germline CDR1 reads GTSNPN; CDR2 reads SVGIG (reference sequence). Trimming cost V 2 bases and J 2 bases, with 28 bases left between them. The CDR3 sequence: CAWSPPPSEPSQSPYEQYV. The CDR3 nucleotides read TGTGCCTGGAGTCCCCCCCCTAGCGAACCCAGTCAATCCCCCTACGAGCAGTACGTC.

The genes are TRBV9 and TRBJ2-3; TRBD1 is a possible D gene (6 bases). Between the trimmed V and J ends, which lost 2 bases and 2 bases, there was a span of 15 bases. CDR1 SGDLS and CDR2 YYNGEE come from the germline V gene. CDR3 length equals 16 residues. CDR3 sequence (DNA): TGTGCCAGCAGCGTGTCGTCAGGGGCACTCACAGATACGCAGTATTTT. Translated, it gives CASSVSSGALTDTQYF. Combining the CDR3 with reference TRBV9 and TRBJ2-3 gives the whole variable domain DSGVTQTPKHLITATGQRVTLRCSPRSGDLSVYWYQQSLDQGLQFLIQYYNGEERAKGNILERFSAQQFPDLHSELNLSSLELGDSALYFCASSVSSGALTDTQYFGPGTRLTVL.

This chain joins TRBV10-3 and TRBJ1-2; weak D call: TRBD1 (5 bases). In germline, CDR1 is ENHRY, CDR2 SYGVKD. The CDR3 sequence is 13 residues long. Trimming took 8 bases from V and 4 from J, leaving 14 bases between them. CDR3 sequence reads: CAIGIDRPYGYTF. The CDR3 DNA reads TGTGCCATCGGCATAGACAGACCCTATGGCTACACCTTC.

The rearrangement uses TRBV5-1 and TRBJ1-1; no clear D gene. There are 15 residues in the CDR3. Germline CDR1 SGHRS, CDR2 YFSETQ. V was cut by 4 bases and J by 2 bases, with 15 bases left in between. The CDR3 DNA follows: TGCGCCAGCAGCCCCATTTGGGCGATTAACACTGAAGCTTTCTTT. It encodes CASSPIWAINTEAFF.

The V gene is TRBV3-1 (or the pseudogene TRBV3-2), the J gene TRBJ2-2; TRBD2 is a possible D gene (6 bases). V dropped 4 bases and J dropped 7 bases, with 19 bases sitting between them. The germline gives CDR1 LGHDT, CDR2 YNNKEL (reference sequence). This CDR3 region has 16 residues. Written as DNA, the CDR3 is TGTGCCAGCAGCCCCGTTCGGGGCGGGGCGAACGGGGAGCTGTTTTTT. Translating gives CASSPVRGGANGELFF.

CDR3 sequence (DNA): TGTGCCAGCAGCTTTAGGCTAGCGGGGTCCGATACGCAGTATTTT. This encodes CASSFRLAGSDTQYF. This chain connects TRBV7-2 to TRBJ2-3, with 9 bases lining up with TRBD2. J gave up 6 bases and V 3 bases, and 7 bases lay outside the gene matches. The CDR3 consists of 15 residues. From germline, CDR1 is SGHTA and CDR2 FQGNSA. Drawing the rest from reference TRBV7-2 and TRBJ2-3, the complete variable domain is GAGVSQSPSNKVTEKGKDVELRCDPISGHTALYWYRQSLGQGLEFLIYFQGNSAPDKSGLPSDRFSAERTGGSVSTLTIQRTQQEDSAVYLCASSFRLAGSDTQYFGPGTRLTVL.

This sequence joins TRBV14 and TRBJ1-2; 11 bases map to TRBD1. With V trimmed by 5 bases and J by 7 bases, 6 bases remained unmatched. The CDR3 length is 14 residues. Germline V gene sequence: CDR1 SGHDN, CDR2 FVKESK. In nucleotides, the CDR3 is TGTGCCAGCAGCTCGGGGACAGGGGGTTTTGGCTACACCTTC. Protein product: CASSSGTGGFGYTF.

V and J are TRBV18 and TRBJ2-2; 8 bases align to TRBD1. This CDR3 contains 15 residues. Germline assignment: CDR1 KGHSH and CDR2 LQKENI. The junction had 4 bases not matched to a gene; V was cut back by 0 bases and J by 7 bases. CDR3 nucleotide sequence: TGTGCCAGCTCACCACCGGCAGGGGGCAACGGGGAGCTGTTTTTT. Its protein product is CASSPPAGGNGELFF. The whole variable domain, remainder taken from reference TRBV18 and TRBJ2-2, is NAGVMQNPRHLVRRRGQEARLRCSPMKGHSHVYWYRQLPEEGLKFMVYLQKENIIDESGMPKERFSAEFPKEGPSILRIQQVVRGDSAAYFCASSPPAGGNGELFFGEGSRLTVL.

The CDR3 is CASSAGQGKAGNTIYF. The CDR3 nucleotides read TGTGCCAGCAGCGCGGGACAGGGGAAAGCTGGAAACACCATATATTTT. This chain links TRBV7-9 with TRBJ1-3, with 10 bases lining up with TRBD1. Germline V gene data show CDR1 as SEHNR and CDR2 as FQNEAQ (reference sequence). Trimming removed 5 bases from V and 2 bases from J; junction bases left unmatched: 6. There are 16 residues in the CDR3.

J is TRBJ2-3 and V is TRBV5-4; D is ambiguous. The V gene lost 0 bases and the J gene lost 0 bases, with 8 bases spanning the gap. This CDR3 contains 15 residues. Germline assignment: CDR1 SGHNT and CDR2 YYREEE (reference sequence). In DNA form, the CDR3 reads TGTGCCAGCAGCTTGGACGGTGATAGCACAGATACGCAGTATTTT. The encoded protein is CASSLDGDSTDTQYF.

The J gene is TRBJ2-1, the V gene TRBV7-2, with 14 bases matching TRBD2. Germline CDR1 and CDR2: SGHTA and FQGNSA. The CDR3 has 17 residues. Germline trimming cut 5 bases from V and 4 bases from J; bases unmatched to any gene: 7. CDR3 DNA: TGTGCCAGCAGCCCGCGGACTAGCGGGGGGCTGTACAATGAGCAGTTCTTC. It specifies CASSPRTSGGLYNEQFF.

This chain links TRBV7-2 with TRBJ2-3, with TRBD2 identical over 14 bases. The germline V gene has CDR1 SGHTA and CDR2 FQGNSA. The CDR3 has 15 amino acids. The junction had 4 bases not matched to a gene; V was cut back by 5 bases and J by 6 bases. CDR3: CASSEWTSGRDTQYF. The CDR3 bases are TGTGCCAGCAGCGAGTGGACTAGCGGGAGGGATACGCAGTATTTT.

This clone has just a few counts. CDR3 loop: CASSLEGGEAFF. CDR3 in DNA: TGCGCCAGCAGCTTAGAGGGTGGTGAAGCTTTCTTT. The rearrangement joins TRBV5-1 to TRBJ1-1; no clear D gene. This CDR3 has 12 residues. V lost 2 bases and J lost 7, with 9 bases in between. From germline, CDR1 is SGHRS and CDR2 YFSETQ.

The rearrangement uses TRBV19 and TRBJ1-2; D gene unclear. Trimming shortened V by 3 bases and J by 4 bases, and 9 bases separated the two germline ends. The germline V gene has CDR1 LNHDA and CDR2 SQIVND (reference sequence). The CDR3 covers 13 residues. The CDR3 bases are TGTGCCAGTAGTATGAGGGTCGGCTATGGCTACACCTTC. This sequence encodes CASSMRVGYGYTF.

The chain is built from TRBV7-2 and TRBJ2-5, with TRBD1 matching over 10 bases. This CDR3 comprises 15 residues. Germline CDR1 SGHTA, CDR2 FQGNSA. The V and J ends lost 5 bases and 4 bases, in that order; junction bases with no gene match: 7. CDR3 DNA sequence: TGTGCCAGCAGCCCAGACAGGGGGCGAGGAGAGACCCAGTACTTC. This gives the protein CASSPDRGRGETQYF.

This chain connects TRBV7-2 to TRBJ2-5; 10 nucleotides align to TRBD2. The CDR3 is 16 residues long. Germline V gives CDR1 SGHTA, CDR2 FQGNSA. V dropped 5 bases and J dropped 4; count of bases not matched to a gene: 10. CDR3 sequence: CASSASKLAGTETQYF. The CDR3 nucleotides are TGTGCCAGCAGCGCGTCAAAACTAGCGGGAACAGAGACCCAGTACTTC.

V usage is TRBV7-2 and J usage is TRBJ1-2, with a possible D match to TRBD1 (5 bases). CDR1 and CDR2 from the germline V gene are SGHTA and FQGNSA. This CDR3 spans 12 amino acids. The V end lost 8 bases, the J end lost 6 bases, and 13 bases lay between the germline ends. CDR3 protein: CASALVGDGYTF. The CDR3 DNA is TGTGCCAGCGCCTTGGTAGGGGATGGCTACACCTTC.

The rearrangement uses TRBV7-9 and TRBJ2-6, with D unclear. This CDR3 has 15 residues. The ends were cut back, 3 bases at V and 4 bases at J, with 10 bases in the middle. Germline V gene data show CDR1 as SEHNR and CDR2 as FQNEAQ (reference sequence). CDR3 bases: TGTGCCAGCAGCTTCGTTAGCCGAGGGGCCAACGTCCTGACTTTC. This translates into CASSFVSRGANVLTF.

The gene calls are TRBV2 and TRBJ1-6, with 8 bases aligning to TRBD1. Germline trimming cut 7 bases from V and 7 bases from J; bases unmatched to any gene: 3. The CDR3 sequence is 13 residues long. CDR1 is SNHLY, CDR2 FYNNEI, per germline. The CDR3 here is CASKGTGNSPLHF. The CDR3 DNA sequence: TGTGCCAGCAAGGGGACAGGAAATTCACCCCTCCACTTT.

The chain joins TRBV28 to TRBJ2-1, with no clear D. This CDR3 region has 13 residues. Germline assignment: CDR1 MDHEN and CDR2 SYDVKM. Trimming left V 3 bases short and J 4 bases short, with 7 bases between. In nucleotides, the CDR3 is TGTGCCAGCAGTTTGGGCTCTTACAATGAGCAGTTCTTC. Its protein product is CASSLGSYNEQFF.